The 22 T cell receptor beta chains reported below all come from one sample, sequenced in a study of T cell repertoires in cytomegalovirus infection. No cognate antigen is known for these TCRs. Each CDR3 protein gets one entry after TCRdb re-called the reads with MiXCR. The sample records roughly 990,000 distinct CDR3 sequences, approximately 31% being singletons. The specimen comprised cultured CD8+ T cells from PBMCs, sampled from culture after CMV antigen stimulation. These receptors came from a human donor in good health (CMV status not recorded). Some clones in this sample may be carry-over from other donors' samples.

In regard to this clonotype: It is unclear where the CDR3 begins or ends on the DNA, so no DNA is shown, and the CDR3 is as TCRdb lists it. V is TRBV5-5 and J is TRBJ2-2. Both ends counted, the CDR3 spans 13 residues. CDR1 is SGHKS and CDR2 is YYEKEE in the germline V gene (reference sequence). CDR3 protein: CASSFGSGGELFF.

This clonotype has more than one count but fewer than ten. J is TRBJ2-2 and V is TRBV10-2; tentative D call: TRBD2 (6 bases). The CDR3 spans 15 residues. Looked up from germline, CDR1 is WSHSY and CDR2 is SAAADI. V was trimmed by 1 base and J by 7 bases, leaving 13 bases between them. The CDR3 sequence is CASSEWGVIIGELFF. CDR3 nucleotide sequence: TGCGCCAGCAGTGAGTGGGGGGTTATCATCGGGGAGCTGTTTTTT.

This clonotype was observed many times. The chain combines TRBV7-2 with TRBJ1-5; maybe TRBD1 (6 bases). Germline V gives CDR1 SGHTA, CDR2 FQGNSA. V shed 5 bases and J shed 2 bases, with 16 bases lying between them. The CDR3 contains 16 residues. DNA of the CDR3: TGTGCCAGCAGCGATGGACAGCTCCTCGGCAATCAGCCCCAGCATTTT. Amino acid sequence: CASSDGQLLGNQPQHF.

V and J are TRBV10-3 and TRBJ2-4; possibly TRBD2 for D (5 bases). Trimming left V 0 bases short and J 7 bases short, with 19 bases between. Germline lookup yields CDR1 ENHRY and CDR2 SYGVKD. The CDR3 covers 17 residues. CDR3 in amino acids: CAISESLDTQRRNIQYF. Here the CDR3 DNA reads TGTGCCATCAGTGAGTCTCTCGACACCCAGAGGAGGAACATTCAGTACTTC.

As for this clonotype: Possible read error: a much larger clone is one base away. The chain couples TRBV7-6 to TRBJ2-6; no clear D. This CDR3 has 18 residues. The germline CDR1 and CDR2 sequences are SGHVS and FNYEAQ. The chain's CDR3 is CVSSTESRRSSGANVLTF. The CDR3 DNA is TGTGTCAGCAGCACAGAAAGTCGACGAAGCTCTGGGGCCAACGTCCTGACTTTC.

The table lists this clonotype with a few counts. The chain carries TRBV5-1 and TRBJ2-1; perhaps TRBD2 as D (7 bases). This CDR3 has 13 amino acids. The germline gives CDR1 SGHRS, CDR2 YFSETQ. V gave up 4 bases and J gave up 6 bases, with 11 bases separating them. In DNA form, the CDR3 reads TGCGCCAGCAGCGGGGGGGCTCTCAATGAGCAGTTCTTC. It is translated as CASSGGALNEQFF.

The genes are TRBV12-3 or TRBV12-4 and TRBJ1-2, with TRBD1 as a possible D gene (6 bases). V shed 5 bases and J shed 3 bases, with 19 bases lying between them. The CDR3 runs to 16 residues. This CDR3 reads CASSPRHRGPDYGYTF. The CDR3 region has the DNA TGTGCCAGCAGTCCCCGACATCGGGGGCCAGACTATGGCTACACCTTC.

This chain uses TRBV10-3 with TRBJ2-3, with TRBD2 matching 12 bases. Germline CDR1 and CDR2: ENHRY and SYGVKD. This CDR3 spans 19 amino acids. Trimming took 6 bases from V and 0 from J; bases not matched to a gene: 13. The CDR3 protein is CAIRTLVTSGGTSTDTQYF. CDR3 bases: TGTGCCATCAGAACCTTGGTTACTAGCGGGGGGACTAGCACAGATACGCAGTATTTT.

This chain joins TRBV7-9 and TRBJ1-1; D is possibly TRBD1 (5 bases). Trimming removed 3 bases at V and 6 bases at J, with 8 bases between. CDR3 length: 12 residues. CDR1 and CDR2 from the germline V gene are SEHNR and FQNEAQ (reference sequence). Written as DNA, the CDR3 is TGTGCCAGCAGCTTTTGGGGACCTGAAGCTTTCTTT. Amino acids: CASSFWGPEAFF.

This clonotype was recorded at least ten times. The gene calls are TRBV7-6 and TRBJ1-4, with D possibly being TRBD1 (6 bases). Trimming left V 5 bases short and J 1 base short, with 11 bases between. CDR3 size: 15 residues. The germline gives CDR1 SGHVS, CDR2 FNYEAQ. This CDR3 reads CASSARTVTNEKLFF. DNA for the CDR3: TGTGCCAGCAGCGCGAGGACAGTAACTAATGAAAAACTGTTTTTT.

This clonotype was seen more than once but under ten times. V usage is TRBV4-1 and J usage is TRBJ1-1, with 7 nucleotides matching TRBD1. The germline gives CDR1 MGHRA, CDR2 YSYEKL. CDR3 length equals 17 residues. The junction had 12 bases not matched to a gene; V was cut back by 3 bases and J by 2 bases. CDR3 residues: CASSQLIGQDPNTEAFF. The CDR3 nucleotides read TGCGCCAGCAGCCAGCTCATAGGACAGGACCCCAACACTGAAGCTTTCTTT.

The sample holds many counts of this clonotype. V usage is TRBV7-9 and J usage is TRBJ1-1; D is unclear. The CDR3 extends over 15 amino acids. Germline lookup yields CDR1 SEHNR and CDR2 FQNEAQ (reference sequence). Trimming cost V 6 bases and J 1 base, with 15 bases left between them. The CDR3 reads CASRNKGASNTEAFF. The CDR3 region has the DNA TGTGCCAGCAGAAATAAGGGAGCCTCGAACACTGAAGCTTTCTTT.

The table lists this clonotype with a few counts. The rearrangement links TRBV20-1 to TRBJ2-1; D is tentatively TRBD1 or TRBD2 (5 bases each). The CDR3 is 15 residues long. CDR1 and CDR2 (germline): DFQATT, SNEGSKA (reference sequence). V lost 1 base, J lost 1 base, and 11 bases lay in between. The CDR3 DNA is TGCAGTGCTAGAGCCCGGGACGAATCCTACAATGAGCAGTTCTTC. Protein: CSARARDESYNEQFF.

This clonotype occurred many times. The J gene is TRBJ2-1, the V gene TRBV7-6; D call uncertain. The length of the CDR3 is 13 residues. V shed 1 base and J shed 9 bases, with 10 bases lying between them. Germline loops: CDR1 SGHVS, CDR2 FNYEAQ. CDR3 region: CASSLVPVSEQFF. As DNA, the CDR3 is TGTGCCAGCAGCTTAGTGCCGGTGAGTGAGCAGTTCTTC.

This clonotype was seen a few times. This chain joins TRBV6-6 and TRBJ1-5; tentative D call: TRBD1 (5 bases). V gave up 5 bases and J gave up 7 bases, with 18 bases separating them. Germline V CDR1 and CDR2: MNHNY, SVGAGI (reference sequence). This CDR3 region has 15 residues. The CDR3 here is CASSPGNLGDQPQHF. CDR3 nucleotide sequence: TGTGCCAGCAGTCCCGGTAACCTAGGGGACCAGCCCCAGCATTTT.

V and J are TRBV12-5 and TRBJ2-2, with D possibly TRBD2 on 6 matching bases. The CDR3 covers 17 residues. Trimming pared 3 bases from V and 5 bases from J, leaving 19 bases between. CDR1 and CDR2 from the germline V gene are LGHNT and FRNRAP. The CDR3 spells CASGLDLGGGTTGELFF. In DNA form, the CDR3 reads TGTGCTAGTGGTTTAGACCTGGGAGGCGGGACTACCGGGGAGCTGTTTTTT.

This clonotype was counted between two and nine times. The chain has TRBV7-2 and TRBJ2-1; 7 nucleotides align to TRBD1. The CDR3 is 15 residues long. Trimming took 5 bases from V and 5 from J; bases not matched to a gene: 9. Germline V gives CDR1 SGHTA, CDR2 FQGNSA. This CDR3 is CASSPWAGGHNEQFF. The CDR3, as DNA: TGTGCCAGCAGCCCTTGGGCAGGGGGACACAATGAGCAGTTCTTC. Combining the CDR3 with reference TRBV7-2 and TRBJ2-1 gives the whole variable domain GAGVSQSPSNKVTEKGKDVELRCDPISGHTALYWYRQSLGQGLEFLIYFQGNSAPDKSGLPSDRFSAERTGGSVSTLTIQRTQQEDSAVYLCASSPWAGGHNEQFFGPGTRLTVL.

In its sample, this clonotype was seen once. A much larger clonotype is one base distant, so this may be a read error. The chain is built from TRBV7-8 and TRBJ2-7; D is unresolved. Trimming took off 1 base at V and 4 bases at J, with 8 bases between the two ends. In germline, CDR1 is SGHVS, CDR2 FQNEAQ. This CDR3 is 13 amino acids long. As DNA, the CDR3 is TGTGCCAGCAGCTTAGAGGCCGTGTACGAGCAGTACTTC. This translates into CASSLEAVYEQYF.

This clonotype was observed many times. The chain carries TRBV7-2 and TRBJ2-3; D is perhaps TRBD2 (7 bases). The CDR3 loop spans 14 amino acids. CDR1 and CDR2 (germline): SGHTA, FQGNSA. Trimming stripped 5 bases from V and 5 bases from J, with 14 bases between. This CDR3 reads CASSPGGLGDTQYF. CDR3 sequence (DNA): TGTGCCAGCAGCCCGGGGGGCTTGGGAGATACGCAGTATTTT.

At least ten counts were recorded for this clonotype. The rearrangement links TRBV11-2 to TRBJ2-3; 9 nucleotides align to TRBD1. Germline V lookup: CDR1 SGHAT, CDR2 FQNNGV. The CDR3 spans 15 residues. With 4 bases clipped from V and 2 bases from J, the junction kept 4 bases outside the gene matches. The CDR3 spells CASSYRGRVTDTQYF. The CDR3 nucleotides are TGTGCCAGCAGCTACAGGGGGCGCGTCACAGATACGCAGTATTTT.

The table lists this clonotype with a few counts. The chain combines TRBV10-2 with TRBJ2-5; 14 positions agree with TRBD2. CDR1 and CDR2 from the germline V gene are WSHSY and SAAADI. This CDR3 has 16 residues. Trimming cost V 6 bases and J 7 bases; bases outside gene matches: 10. This CDR3 reads CASRGTSGGPDGTQYF. DNA for the CDR3: TGCGCCAGCAGAGGGACTAGCGGGGGACCCGACGGGACCCAGTACTTC.

V usage is TRBV12-3 or TRBV12-4 and J usage is TRBJ2-1; 16 nucleotides align to TRBD2. The CDR3 has 16 residues. After removal of 10 bases from V and 8 bases from J, the junction contained 11 bases not matched to a gene. The CDR3 here is CATSSGTSGGAYEQFF. CDR3 sequence (DNA): TGTGCCACCTCATCCGGGACTAGCGGGGGGGCCTATGAGCAGTTCTTC.